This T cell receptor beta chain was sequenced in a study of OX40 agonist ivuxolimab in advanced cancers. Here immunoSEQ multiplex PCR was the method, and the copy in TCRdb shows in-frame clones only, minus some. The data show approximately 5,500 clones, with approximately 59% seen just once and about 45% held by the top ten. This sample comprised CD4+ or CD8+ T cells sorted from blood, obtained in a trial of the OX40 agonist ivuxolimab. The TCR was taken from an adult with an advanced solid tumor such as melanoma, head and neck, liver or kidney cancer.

The CDR3 protein is CASSLTDYTEAFF. CDR3 DNA: TGTGCCAGCAGCTTAACCGACTACACTGAAGCTTTCTTT. The chain uses TRBV7-3 and TRBJ1-1, with no clear D. Germline CDR1 and CDR2: SGHTA and FQGTGA. Trimming removed 0 bases from V and 3 bases from J, with 5 bases in between. CDR3 size: 13 residues.